The rows below give T cell receptor beta chains drawn from one sample of a study of T cells in Graves' hyperthyroidism and ophthalmopathy. Via MiXCR, TCRdb re-called the multiplex PCR reads, giving one row per CDR3 protein. The sample has under 400,000 distinct CDR3 sequences, about 15% seen once. The sequencing input was blood. The receptor set was obtained from a woman aged 60 to 75 with Graves' hyperthyroidism. Both conserved end residues are part of each CDR3. D genes are given only for firm matches. Clone size is given for some rows only: seen once, a few or many times, or a class if the clone is expanded.

many | TRBJ2-2 | TRBV28 | NA | TGTGCCAGCAGTTCTCCGACTAGAAGGGGCGGGGAGCTGTTTTTT | CASSSPTRRGGELFF
many | TRBJ1-5 | TRBV5-1 | NA | TGCGCCAGCAGCCCCGGGCTGGGGCATCAGCCCCAGCATTTT | CASSPGLGHQPQHF
NA | TRBJ1-2 | TRBV29-1 | NA | TGCAGCGTTGATAACAGATCTGGCTATGGCTACACCTTC | CSVDNRSGYGYTF
many | TRBJ1-4 | TRBV2 | NA | TGTGCCAGCAGGGAGGGAGAAAAACTGTTTTTT | CASREGEKLFF
many | TRBJ2-7 | TRBV3-1 | NA | TGTGCCAGCAGCCAAGAGGGCCAGGGAGGCGAGCAGTACTTC | CASSQEGQGGEQYF
NA | TRBJ2-5 | TRBV29-1 | TRBD1 | TGCAGCGTTCTGGACAGGGGGGGTCAAGAGACCCAGTACTTC | CSVLDRGGQETQYF
few | TRBJ2-7 | TRBV19 | NA | TGTGCCAGTAGTCCCCGGAGGCAGGGAGAATTTTTCTACGAGCAGTACTTC | CASSPRRQGEFFYEQYF
few | TRBJ2-3 | TRBV12-3/TRBV12-4 | NA | TGTGCCAGCAGTTTAGCGGTCACAGATACGCAGTATTTT | CASSLAVTDTQYF
many | TRBJ2-5 | TRBV12-5 | TRBD2 | TGTGCTAGTGGTTTTACGCCGGGACTAGCGGGAGATGGTGCGTACTTC | CASGFTPGLAGDGAYF
many | TRBJ2-3 | TRBV4-2 | TRBD2 | TGTGCCAGCAGCCAAGGGCTAGCGGCAGATACGCAGTATTTT | CASSQGLAADTQYF
NA | TRBJ2-7 | TRBV18 | NA | TGTGCCAGCTCACCACCAGGAGGGGGGTTCGACGAGCAGTACTTC | CASSPPGGGFDEQYF
many | TRBJ1-1 | TRBV11-3 | NA | TGTGCCAGCAGCCCCACAATGGGGGCGACTGAAGCTTTCTTT | CASSPTMGATEAFF
many | TRBJ1-1 | TRBV12-3/TRBV12-4 | NA | TGTGCCAGCAGCCCACTGGCCACTGAAGCTTTCTTT | CASSPLATEAFF
many | TRBJ2-7 | TRBV11-2 | TRBD2 | TGTGCCAGCAGCAGCGCGGGGGGGCTTTCCTTCAGCGAGCAGTACTTC | CASSSAGGLSFSEQYF
many | TRBJ2-7 | TRBV20-1 | NA | TGCAGTGCTCACATCCCCGGCTCCTACGAGCAGTACTTC | CSAHIPGSYEQYF
many | TRBJ2-7 | TRBV6-1 | NA | TGTGCCAGCAGTTCCCGACTAGGCGAGCAGTACTTC | CASSSRLGEQYF
few | TRBJ2-3 | TRBV3-1 | NA | TGTGCCAGCAGGCTGGAGGGACACGTCACAGATACGCAGTATTTT | CASRLEGHVTDTQYF
few | TRBJ2-7 | TRBV24-1 | NA | TGTGCCACCAGCTTATCGGGGGACTACGAGCAGTACTTC | CATSLSGDYEQYF
few | TRBJ2-5 | TRBV29-1 | NA | TGCAGCGTCAAAGTTAACCAAGAGACCCAGTACTTC | CSVKVNQETQYF
many | TRBJ1-5 | TRBV6-4 | NA | TGTGCCAGCAGCCTGGACATCAATCAGCCCCAGCATTTT | CASSLDINQPQHF
many | TRBJ2-3 | TRBV11-3 | NA | TGTGCCAGCAGCTTAGAGGGGTTCCCCGGGGATACGCAGTATTTT | CASSLEGFPGDTQYF
many | TRBJ2-7 | TRBV6-1 | NA | TGTGCCAGCAGTGACGCCTTCTACGAGCAGTACTTC | CASSDAFYEQYF
many | TRBJ2-7 | TRBV30 | NA | TGTGCCTGCAGGGAATCTCACGAGCAGTACTTC | CACRESHEQYF
many | TRBJ1-1 | TRBV28 | NA | TGTGCCAGCAGTTTTAGGCACACTGAAGCTTTCTTT | CASSFRHTEAFF
many | TRBJ2-3 | TRBV18 | TRBD2 | TGTGCCAGCCAAGGAGCGGGAGCGGGCACAGATACGCAGTATTTT | CASQGAGAGTDTQYF
NA | TRBJ2-2 | TRBV4-1 | NA | TGCGCCAGCAGCCAAGAGGATATCTTTGACACCGGGGAGCTGTTTTTT | CASSQEDIFDTGELFF
many | TRBJ2-1 | TRBV27 | TRBD2 | TGTGCCAGCAGCTACGGAGCCCTAAGCGGGAGGGCCCCCAATGAGCAGTTCTTC | CASSYGALSGRAPNEQFF
many | TRBJ2-7 | TRBV2 | TRBD1 | TGTGCCAGCAGAACGACAGGGGGCTCCTACGAGCAGTACTTC | CASRTTGGSYEQYF
many | TRBJ1-2 | TRBV6-1 | NA | TGTGCCAGCAGTTATACCAGGAACTATGGCTACACCTTC | CASSYTRNYGYTF
many | TRBJ1-1 | TRBV5-1 | NA | TGCGCCAGCAGCAAGACAGGTAATTTGAACACTGAAGCTTTCTTT | CASSKTGNLNTEAFF
few | TRBJ2-2 | TRBV11-2 | TRBD2 | TGTGCCAGCAGCCCCGGACTAGCGGTGAACACCGGGGAGCTGTTTTTT | CASSPGLAVNTGELFF
many | TRBJ2-2 | TRBV28 | TRBD1 | TGTGCCAGCAGTCCCTCGACAGGGGGCGGCACCGGGGAGCTGTTTTTT | CASSPSTGGGTGELFF
many | TRBJ1-5 | TRBV12-3/TRBV12-4 | TRBD1 | TGTGCCAGCAGTTTGTATCAGGGGGCCGCTAATCAGCCCCAGCATTTT | CASSLYQGAANQPQHF
few | TRBJ2-7 | TRBV12-3/TRBV12-4 | NA | TGTGCCAGCAGTGCCCTTTACGAGCAGTACTTC | CASSALYEQYF
many | TRBJ2-3 | TRBV19 | NA | TGTGCCAGTAGTATGACGGGAGTTCATGCAGATACGCAGTATTTT | CASSMTGVHADTQYF
once | TRBJ2-7 | TRBV5-6 | TRBD2 | TGTGCCAGCAGCTGGGGGAGACTAGCGGGACAGTACGAGCAGTACTTC | CASSWGRLAGQYEQYF
many | TRBJ2-1 | TRBV5-1 | TRBD2 | TGCGCCAGCAGCTTGGTGGCGGGAGGGCCCCATGAGCAGTTCTTC | CASSLVAGGPHEQFF
few | TRBJ2-3 | TRBV6-6 | NA | TGTGCCAGCAGTTACTCGTTGAGCGGTACGCAGTATTTT | CASSYSLSGTQYF
many | TRBJ2-1 | TRBV7-8 | TRBD2 | TGTGCCAGCAGCTTAGGGTTACTAGCGGGGGAAGACAATGAGCAGCTCTTC | CASSLGLLAGEDNEQLF
NA | TRBJ1-5 | TRBV30 | NA | TGTGCCTGGAGTGACCGGACGGGTCAGCCCCAGCATTTT | CAWSDRTGQPQHF
many | TRBJ2-3 | TRBV29-1 | TRBD2 | TGCAGCGTTGCCCGGCGGGAGGGCTCAGATACGCAGTATTTT | CSVARREGSDTQYF
many | TRBJ2-3 | TRBV11-1 | NA | TGTGCCAGCAGCTTAAACAACTTGGATACGCAGTATTTT | CASSLNNLDTQYF
many | TRBJ2-2 | TRBV3-1 | TRBD1 | TGTGCCAGCAGACGACAGGGGGGCGGGGAGCTGTTTTTT | CASRRQGGGELFF
NA | TRBJ2-1 | TRBV10-1 | NA | TGCGCCAGCAGTGAGTCGAGGCTAACCAATGAGCAGTTCTTC | CASSESRLTNEQFF
few | TRBJ2-2 | TRBV5-1 | TRBD2 | TGCGCCAGCGCCCCCTTTCCCTCCCTAGCGGGAGGGAACACCGGGGAGCTGTTTTTT | CASAPFPSLAGGNTGELFF
many | TRBJ2-7 | TRBV28 | NA | TGTGCCAGCAGTTTACGAGGGGTCCTTTCCTACGAGCAGTACTTC | CASSLRGVLSYEQYF
few | TRBJ1-6 | TRBV7-3 | NA | TGTGCCAGCAGCTTTAGGGGCAGGGGTGAATCACCCCTCCACTTT | CASSFRGRGESPLHF
many | TRBJ2-7 | TRBV6-2/TRBV6-3 | NA | TGTGCCAGCAGCCCATGGGGCGAGCAGTACTTC | CASSPWGEQYF